One and the same sample provided the 16 T cell receptor beta chains below, sequenced in a study of T cell responses to AZD1222 COVID-19 vaccine. Using immunoSEQ multiplex PCR, the repertoire was profiled, and TCRdb retains in-frame clones only, with some absent. The sample has about 76,000 clones, approximately 88% seen once; the top ten hold roughly 5.1%. The specimen was peripheral blood, collected on day 0 of MenACWY control vaccination. The source of these receptors is an adult in good health.

This clone has only a few counts. The chain has TRBV27 and TRBJ2-2; no definite D call. Germline CDR1 MNHEY, CDR2 SMNVEV (reference sequence). The CDR3 contains 11 residues. Trimming removed 5 bases from V and 2 bases from J, with 0 bases in between. This chain's CDR3 is CASSNTGELFF. The CDR3 DNA follows: TGTGCCAGCAGTAACACCGGGGAGCTGTTTTTT.

This chain joins TRBV7-2 and TRBJ2-7; 13 positions agree with TRBD2. With 5 bases clipped from V and 6 bases from J, the junction kept 4 bases outside the gene matches. This CDR3 comprises 14 residues. Germline CDR1 reads SGHTA; CDR2 reads FQGNSA. Here the CDR3 DNA reads TGTGCCAGCAGCCTACGGACTAGCGGGAGCGAGCAGTACTTC. This sequence encodes CASSLRTSGSEQYF.

This clone appeared a single time. The rearrangement joins TRBV27 to TRBJ1-2; D is unclear. The CDR3 runs 13 residues. From germline, CDR1 is MNHEY and CDR2 SMNVEV (reference sequence). V was pared by 2 bases and J by 8 bases, with 12 bases between. The CDR3 DNA reads as TGTGCCAGCAGTTTAAGGCAGGTTGGAGGCTACACCTTC. It specifies CASSLRQVGGYTF.

V usage is TRBV11-2 and J usage is TRBJ1-1; TRBD1 is a possible D gene (5 bases). Germline CDR1 and CDR2: SGHAT and FQNNGV. V was clipped by 1 base and J by 1 base, with 10 bases between them. The CDR3 extends over 15 amino acids. Written as DNA, the CDR3 is TGTGCCAGCAGCTTAGGCGGGACGGCGAACACTGAAGCTTTCTTT. This encodes CASSLGGTANTEAFF.

This clone was found once. The chain recombines TRBV2 with TRBJ1-6, with TRBD1 matching over 8 bases. This CDR3 has 16 residues. Trimming at V came to 1 base and at J to 2 bases, leaving 1 base not matched to a gene. The germline V gene encodes CDR1 SNHLY and CDR2 FYNNEI. Here the CDR3 reads CASSEGTGPYNSPLHF. CDR3 bases: TGTGCCAGCAGTGAAGGGACAGGGCCCTATAATTCACCCCTCCACTTT.

On this clone: The junction differs from germline at one of its ends, possibly a read error. This chain joins TRBV27 and TRBJ1-2; D uncertain. The CDR3 sequence is 13 residues long. Germline V gives CDR1 MNHEY, CDR2 SMNVEV (reference sequence). CDR3 coding DNA: TGTGTCAGCAGTTTATCAGGACGAGGTGGCTACACCTTC. This translates into CVSSLSGRGGYTF.

CDR3 nucleotides: TGTGCCAGCAACCCGGGACAGGCCTACGAGCAGTACTTC. This gives the protein CASNPGQAYEQYF. V is TRBV28 and J is TRBJ2-7; 8 nucleotides align to TRBD1. V shed 7 bases, J shed 2 bases, and the junction held 4 bases outside the gene matches. The germline V gene encodes CDR1 MDHEN and CDR2 SYDVKM. The CDR3 spans 13 residues.

The chain employs TRBV4-3 and TRBJ2-1; maybe TRBD2 (6 bases). CDR1 is LGHNA and CDR2 is YSLEER in the germline V gene. Deletions cut 0 bases from V and 5 bases from J, with 26 bases between. The CDR3 is 20 amino acids. CDR3 DNA sequence: TGCGCCAGCAGCCAAGAATTTGTAGGGGTGGGGGAGGAAACCCACAATGAGCAGTTCTTC. Translated, it gives CASSQEFVGVGEETHNEQFF.

This clone appeared a few times. This chain uses TRBV28 with TRBJ1-4; D is ambiguous. The CDR3 is 14 amino acids. CDR1 and CDR2 from the germline V gene are MDHEN and SYDVKM. V dropped 3 bases and J dropped 7 bases, with 12 bases sitting between them. CDR3 sequence (DNA): TGTGCCAGCAGTTTCCCCACCTCCCGTGAAAAACTGTTTTTT. It translates to CASSFPTSREKLFF.

Regarding this clone: The same CDR3 arises from other DNA sequences in this sample as well. The chain is built from TRBV7-2 and TRBJ1-1; D ambiguous. Germline values: CDR1 SGHTA, CDR2 FQGNSA. V was shortened by 2 bases and J by 1 base, with 5 bases between the two germline ends. The CDR3 spans 13 residues. This chain's CDR3 is CASSLKRNTEAFF. As DNA, the CDR3 is TGTGCCAGCAGCTTAAAGAGGAACACTGAAGCTTTCTTT.

CDR3 bases: TGTGCCAGCAGCTCAACAGTGGCGGGACTAGAGGTCACCGGGGAGCTGTTTTTT. Translated, it gives CASSSTVAGLEVTGELFF. The rearrangement uses TRBV7-7 and TRBJ2-2; 8 bases line up with TRBD2. The CDR3 is 18 residues long. CDR1 is SSHAT, CDR2 FNYEAQ, per germline (reference sequence). Germline trimming cut 4 bases from V and 4 bases from J; bases unmatched to any gene: 14.

The chain recombines TRBV20-1 with TRBJ2-1; 9 bases line up with TRBD2. V shed 3 bases, J shed 10 bases, and the junction held 7 bases outside the gene matches. CDR1 is DFQATT, CDR2 SNEGSKA, per germline (reference sequence). The CDR3 length is 13 residues. The CDR3, as DNA: TGCAGTGCTAGTTTTGGACTAGCGAGGGAGCAGTTCTTC. Translated: CSASFGLAREQFF.

This sequence joins TRBV27 and TRBJ1-5, with 9 bases lining up with TRBD1. CDR3 length: 14 residues. Germline assignment: CDR1 MNHEY and CDR2 SMNVEV (reference sequence). V shed 3 bases, J shed 6 bases, and the junction held 3 bases outside the gene matches. As DNA, the CDR3 is TGTGCCAGCAGTTTGGGGACAGGGCTTCAGCCCCAGCATTTT. This translates into CASSLGTGLQPQHF.

The chain recombines TRBV19 with TRBJ2-7; no clear D gene. The CDR3 covers 16 residues. Germline V lookup: CDR1 LNHDA, CDR2 SQIVND (reference sequence). V lost 4 bases and J 1 base, leaving 17 bases between the germline ends. The CDR3 spells CASSTITNPRSYEQYF. The CDR3 DNA follows: TGTGCCAGTAGTACAATAACAAACCCCAGATCCTACGAGCAGTACTTC.

The genes are TRBV9 and TRBJ1-2; perhaps TRBD1 as D (5 bases). Germline V gene lookup returns CDR1 SGDLS and CDR2 YYNGEE. The CDR3 totals 13 residues. V was pared by 0 bases and J by 4 bases, with 7 bases between. CDR3 sequence: CASSVGQGYGYTF. The CDR3 DNA follows: TGTGCCAGCAGCGTAGGGCAGGGCTATGGCTACACCTTC.

This chain connects TRBV28 to TRBJ1-5; D is unclear. The CDR3 consists of 14 residues. Germline V CDR1 and CDR2: MDHEN, SYDVKM. V gave up 3 bases and J gave up 4 bases, with 10 bases separating them. The DNA for the CDR3 is TGTGCCAGCAGTTTTGGTGCCATTAATCAGCCCCAGCATTTT. Translation gives CASSFGAINQPQHF.